Each of the 16 T cell receptor beta chains below was sequenced from the same sample in a study of T cells after yellow fever vaccination (dated by TCRdb to between 2018 and 2021). The treatment or condition label on this specimen signifies: live attenuated yellow fever vaccine strain. Library preparation was by 5' RACE. The sequencer was an Illumina HiSeq 2500. TCRdb ran its own pipeline on the public reads, namely fastp trimming at Q25 and MiXCR clone calling, and kept in-frame beta chains. Duplicate CDR3 protein sequences are folded into a single record with the most common DNA and genes. The sample contains around 88,000 distinct CDR3 sequences, roughly 14% of them found a single time. The leading ten clones occupy roughly 25% of the sample. Sequenced material: CD8+ T cells not binding an NS4B(214-222) dextramer, sorted from PBMCs, taken 21 days after the first yellow fever vaccination. The sample's cell subset or site label is to be understood as: NS4B epitope dextramer-negative CD8 T cells. These receptors were obtained from a man in his late teens or twenties who received the YFV17D yellow fever vaccine.

The genes are TRBV24-1 and TRBJ2-3; no clear D. The CDR3 is 15 amino acids. With 2 bases removed from V and 4 bases from J, the gap between germline ends came to 12 bases. The germline CDR1 and CDR2 sequences are KGHDR and SFDVKD. The chain's CDR3 is CATSDSEPTSDTQYF. The CDR3 DNA reads TGTGCCACCAGTGATTCCGAGCCGACTTCAGATACGCAGTATTTT.

The chain recombines TRBV7-9 with TRBJ2-5; 8 bases match TRBD2. This CDR3 is 15 amino acids long. V gave up 5 bases and J gave up 3 bases; unmatched junction bases: 8. CDR1 is SEHNR, CDR2 FQNEAQ, per germline (reference sequence). CDR3 coding DNA: TGTGCCAGCAGCCCAACGGGGGGGGCTAAAGAGACCCAGTACTTC. The encoded protein is CASSPTGGAKETQYF.

This clonotype occurred a few times. The V and J genes are TRBV20-1 and TRBJ1-1; D may be TRBD1 (5 bases). CDR1 DFQATT and CDR2 SNEGSKA come from the germline V gene (reference sequence). This CDR3 is 14 amino acids long. With 1 base removed from V and 7 bases from J, the gap between germline ends came to 16 bases. CDR3 in DNA: TGCAGTGCTAGAGGGGGGTTGGCGTACCATGAAGCTTTCTTT. Encoded protein: CSARGGLAYHEAFF.

The gene calls are TRBV10-3 and TRBJ2-1; D might be TRBD1 or TRBD2, each matching 6 bases. The length of the CDR3 is 16 residues. Germline V gene data show CDR1 as ENHRY and CDR2 as SYGVKD. The V gene lost 6 bases and the J gene lost 8 bases, with 23 bases spanning the gap. This CDR3 reads CAISDLEGGLKDEQFF. DNA for the CDR3: TGTGCCATCAGCGACTTGGAGGGGGGTCTCAAAGATGAGCAGTTCTTC.

This clonotype was seen at least ten times. The chain employs TRBV19 and TRBJ2-4, with D uncertain. CDR3 length equals 16 residues. The germline gives CDR1 LNHDA, CDR2 SQIVND (reference sequence). Trimming stripped 5 bases from V and 0 bases from J, with 14 bases between. CDR3 sequence (DNA): TGTGCCAGTAGTGCCCGGGTCTCTCTAGCCAAAAACATTCAGTACTTC. This translates into CASSARVSLAKNIQYF.

This clonotype was picked up a small number of times. This chain joins TRBV19 and TRBJ2-7; 9 positions agree with TRBD1. Per germline, CDR1 LNHDA and CDR2 SQIVND (reference sequence). The trim removed 3 bases at V and 4 bases at J, leaving 7 bases unmatched. The CDR3 extends over 15 amino acids. In DNA form, the CDR3 reads TGTGCCAGTAGTATTGCGGACAGGGGTCCGTACGAGCAGTACTTC. This gives the protein CASSIADRGPYEQYF. The full variable domain, in which reference TRBV19 and TRBJ2-7 provide the parts outside the CDR3, is DGGITQSPKYLFRKEGQNVTLSCEQNLNHDAMYWYRQDPGQGLRLIYYSQIVNDFQKGDIAEGYSVSREKKESFPLTVTSAQKNPTAFYLCASSIADRGPYEQYFGPGTRLTVT.

The chain recombines TRBV5-4 with TRBJ1-3; D ambiguous. Germline V gives CDR1 SGHNT, CDR2 YYREEE (reference sequence). The CDR3 sequence is 13 residues long. Trimming removed 6 bases at V and 0 bases at J, with 7 bases between. The CDR3 protein is CASNLDSGNTIYF. The CDR3 nucleotides read TGTGCCAGCAACCTCGACTCTGGAAACACCATATATTTT.

This clonotype was counted a few times. This rearrangement joins TRBV4-1 to TRBJ1-4, with a tentative D call TRBD1 (5 bases). CDR3 length: 15 residues. V dropped 0 bases and J dropped 2 bases, with 7 bases sitting between them. Per the germline V gene, CDR1 is MGHRA and CDR2 is YSYEKL. CDR3 protein: CASSQEGATNEKLFF. The CDR3, as DNA: TGCGCCAGCAGCCAAGAAGGGGCCACTAATGAAAAACTGTTTTTT.

There are a few counts of this clonotype. The chain carries TRBV12-3 or TRBV12-4 and TRBJ2-3, with a tentative D call TRBD2 (6 bases). V lost 6 bases, J lost 1 base, and 14 bases lay in between. The CDR3 extends over 15 amino acids. This CDR3 is CASRSLSGGTDTQYF. The CDR3 coding sequence is TGTGCCAGCAGGTCCCTTAGCGGCGGCACAGATACGCAGTATTTT.

This clonotype was found a few times. The genes are TRBV7-9 and TRBJ2-7; D is uncertain. Germline lookup yields CDR1 SEHNR and CDR2 FQNEAQ (reference sequence). V was cut by 0 bases and J by 2 bases, with 8 bases left in between. The CDR3 sequence is 14 residues long. CDR3 in DNA: TGTGCCAGCAGCTTAGCCGCTGCGGCCTACGAGCAGTACTTC. Translation: CASSLAAAAYEQYF.

The chain joins TRBV15 to TRBJ1-4, with D perhaps TRBD1 (5 bases). This CDR3 contains 16 residues. Germline CDR1 and CDR2: LNHNV and YYDKDF (reference sequence). Between the trimmed V and J ends, which lost 3 bases and 3 bases, there was a span of 14 bases. The CDR3 DNA reads TGTGCCACCAGCAGCCGTGGGCGGGGGTCTAATGAAAAACTGTTTTTT. Its protein product is CATSSRGRGSNEKLFF.

The sample holds a few counts of this clonotype. V gene TRBV4-1 combines with J gene TRBJ2-1; D is perhaps TRBD1 (6 bases). The CDR3 is 15 amino acids. Germline lookup yields CDR1 MGHRA and CDR2 YSYEKL. V lost 4 bases, J lost 7 bases, and 17 bases lay in between. In DNA form, the CDR3 reads TGCGCCAGCAGCCCTCCGGGACACGGGGCGAATGAGCAGTTCTTC. Protein sequence: CASSPPGHGANEQFF.

The genes are TRBV10-3 and TRBJ1-5; D is ambiguous. CDR1 is ENHRY and CDR2 is SYGVKD in the germline V gene. CDR3 length: 16 amino acids. Trimming left V 2 bases short and J 1 base short, with 12 bases between. This CDR3 reads CAISEVVTGSNQPQHF. The CDR3 DNA follows: TGTGCCATCAGTGAGGTCGTAACGGGGAGCAATCAGCCCCAGCATTTT.

This clonotype was found a few times. The DNA is left out, because the CDR3 cannot be placed on it with certainty; the CDR3 is given as TCRdb lists it. The chain uses TRBV2 and TRBJ2-1; the tabulated D call, TRBD1, remains unverified against the DNA. Looked up from germline, CDR1 is SNHLY and CDR2 is FYNNEI. With termini counted, the CDR3 has 14 amino acids. The CDR3 is CASILGVSYNEQFF.

This clonotype was counted a few times. The chain links TRBV7-9 to TRBJ1-3; D remains ambiguous. The CDR3 covers 13 residues. Germline-derived CDR1 and CDR2 are SEHNR and FQNEAQ (reference sequence). V lost 3 bases, J lost 2 bases, and 5 bases lay in between. CDR3 region: CASSFRTGNTIYF. The CDR3 DNA follows: TGTGCCAGCAGCTTTAGAACTGGAAACACCATATATTTT.

This chain connects TRBV6-2 or TRBV6-3 to TRBJ2-7; TRBD2 matches at 7 bases. This CDR3 has 13 amino acids. The germline CDR1 and CDR2 sequences are MNHEY and SVGEGT. Trimming cost V 10 bases and J 6 bases; bases outside gene matches: 12. The CDR3 loop is CATERGPLPEQYV. The CDR3 nucleotides read TGTGCCACGGAGCGGGGACCCCTACCCGAGCAGTACGTC.